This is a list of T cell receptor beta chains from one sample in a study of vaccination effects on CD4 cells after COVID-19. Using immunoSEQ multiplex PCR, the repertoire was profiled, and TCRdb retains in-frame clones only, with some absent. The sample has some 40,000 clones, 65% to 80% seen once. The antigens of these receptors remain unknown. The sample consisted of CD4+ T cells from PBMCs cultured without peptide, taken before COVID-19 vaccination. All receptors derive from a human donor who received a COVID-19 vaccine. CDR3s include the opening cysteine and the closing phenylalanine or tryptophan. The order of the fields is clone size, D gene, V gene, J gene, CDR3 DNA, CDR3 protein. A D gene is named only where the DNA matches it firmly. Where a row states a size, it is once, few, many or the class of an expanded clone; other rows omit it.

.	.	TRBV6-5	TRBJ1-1	TGTGCCAGCATAGAAAGGTCAAGGAACACTGAAGCTTTCTTT	CASIERSRNTEAFF
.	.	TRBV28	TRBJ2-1	TGTGCCAGCAGCGCCCCTCGCGGGATCTCCTCCTACAATGAGCAGTTCTTC	CASSAPRGISSYNEQFF
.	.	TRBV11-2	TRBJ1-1	TGTGCCAGCAGCTTAAACAGCCGGACTGAAGCTTTCTTT	CASSLNSRTEAFF
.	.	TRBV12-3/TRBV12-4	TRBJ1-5	TGTGCCAGCAGTTTCTTTTATCAGCCCCAGCATTTT	CASSFFYQPQHF
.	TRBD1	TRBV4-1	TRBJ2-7	TGCGCCAGCAGCCTCCGGGACAGGTTCCGGCAACCCTACGAGCAGTACTTC	CASSLRDRFRQPYEQYF
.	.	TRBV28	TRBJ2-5	TGTGCCAGCACCGTACTAGGTCTCGGGACCCAGTACTTC	CASTVLGLGTQYF
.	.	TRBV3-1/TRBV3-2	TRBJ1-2	TGTGCCAGCAGCCAATTCCGGTCGGGCGGGAAAAATGGCGGCTACACCTTC	CASSQFRSGGKNGGYTF
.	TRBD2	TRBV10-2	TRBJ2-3	TGCGCCAGCCTCCTAGGGGGACTAGCGGGAGATACGCAGTATTTT	CASLLGGLAGDTQYF
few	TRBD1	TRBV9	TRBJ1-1	TGTGCCAGCAGCGCCGACAGGGATGGTGAAGCTTTCTTT	CASSADRDGEAFF
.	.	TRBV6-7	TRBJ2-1	TGTGCCAGCAGTTACCCATCCTTCCTCCATGTGGAGGCTGAGCAGTTCTTC	CASSYPSFLHVEAEQFF
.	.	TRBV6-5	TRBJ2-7	TGTGCCAGCAGGCTACTTCCCATTAATACCTACGAGCAGTACTTC	CASRLLPINTYEQYF
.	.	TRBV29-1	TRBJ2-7	TGCAGCGCGACGACAACCACATACGAGCAGTACTTC	CSATTTTYEQYF
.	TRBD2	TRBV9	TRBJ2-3	TGTGCCAGCAGCGTAGCCCTAGCGGGGAGCGCAGATACGCAGTATTTT	CASSVALAGSADTQYF
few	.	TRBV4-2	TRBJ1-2	TGTGCCAGCAGCCAAGTCGGCCAGGACTATGGCTACACCTTC	CASSQVGQDYGYTF
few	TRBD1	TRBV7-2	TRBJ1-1	TGTGCCAGCAGCTCGACGATCCGGGACAGGAACACTGAAGCTTTCTTT	CASSSTIRDRNTEAFF
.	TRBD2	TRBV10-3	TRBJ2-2	TGTGCCATCAGTCCAGGATCCGGGACTAGCGGCGGGGAGCTGTTTTTT	CAISPGSGTSGGELFF
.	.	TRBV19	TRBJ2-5	TGTGCCAGTAAAGATGTGGGGGCAGGGGAGTCGGCCCAGTACTTC	CASKDVGAGESAQYF
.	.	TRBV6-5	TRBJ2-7	TGTGCCAGCAGTTACTCGAGAGAGCAGTACTTC	CASSYSREQYF
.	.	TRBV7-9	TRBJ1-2	TGTGCCAGCAGCCTTGGACGGACCCTTTATGGCTACACCTTC	CASSLGRTLYGYTF
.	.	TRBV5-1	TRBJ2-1	TGCGCCAGCGCCCGACGGGGATTCAATGAGCAGTTCTTC	CASARRGFNEQFF
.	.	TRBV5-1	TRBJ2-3	TGCGCCAGCAGTTACAGGGTCACAGATACGCAGTATTTT	CASSYRVTDTQYF
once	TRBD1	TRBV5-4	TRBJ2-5	TGTGCCAGCAGCTCGGGAGCGGGGACAGGGGAGACCCAGTACTTC	CASSSGAGTGETQYF
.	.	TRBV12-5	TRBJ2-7	TGTGCTAGTGGTTTGGTACGGAAGCACGGCCAAGAAAGTTCCTACTACGAGCAGTACTTC	CASGLVRKHGQESSYYEQYF
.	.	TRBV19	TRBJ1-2	TGTGCCAGTAGTACCCGCCGGCCGCTCAGTAACTATGGCTACACCTTC	CASSTRRPLSNYGYTF
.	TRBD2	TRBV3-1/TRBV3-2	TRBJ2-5	TGTGCCAGCAGCCAAGATAAAAGAGGAATAGCGGGGGGAGAGACCCAGTACTTC	CASSQDKRGIAGGETQYF
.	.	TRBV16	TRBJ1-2	TGTGCCACCTACTCGATTAGACAGGTTTATGGCTACACCTTC	CATYSIRQVYGYTF
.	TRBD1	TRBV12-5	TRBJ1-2	TGTGCTATAGACAGGGGCCTGGACTATGGCTACACCTTC	CAIDRGLDYGYTF
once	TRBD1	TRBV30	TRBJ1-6	TGTGCCGGGGGACAGGGTAGGAATTCACCCCTCCACTTT	CAGGQGRNSPLHF
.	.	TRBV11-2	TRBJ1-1	TGTGCCAGCAGCTTACGTCCGAGAGGTCGGAGGGGGGAGAACACTGAAGCTTTCTTT	CASSLRPRGRRGENTEAFF
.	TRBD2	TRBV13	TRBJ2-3	TGTGCCAGCAGCTTACTAGCGGGGGGGACCCTGGATACGCAGTATTTT	CASSLLAGGTLDTQYF
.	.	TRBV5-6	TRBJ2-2	TGTGCCAGCAGCTTAGGCGGAGTTATCGGGGAGCTGTTTTTT	CASSLGGVIGELFF
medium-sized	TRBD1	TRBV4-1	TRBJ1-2	TGCGCCAGCAGCCCGCATCGGGACAGGGTGGACTATGGCTACACCTTC	CASSPHRDRVDYGYTF
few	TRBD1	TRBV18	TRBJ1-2	TGTGCCAGCTCATCGGACAGGGGTTATGGCTACACCTTC	CASSSDRGYGYTF
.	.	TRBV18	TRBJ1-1	TGTGCCAGCCACAGGGTGGGGATGAACACTGAAGCTTTCTTT	CASHRVGMNTEAFF
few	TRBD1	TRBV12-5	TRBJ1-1	TGTGCTAGTGGTCCTGGGACAGGGAGGAGGGAAACTGAAGCTTTCTTT	CASGPGTGRRETEAFF
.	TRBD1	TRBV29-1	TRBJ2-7	TGCAGCTTCAACAGGGGGCCCTACGAGCAGTACTTC	CSFNRGPYEQYF
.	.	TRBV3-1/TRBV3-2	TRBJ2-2	TGTGCCAGCAGCCCGTACACCGGGGAGCTGTTTTTT	CASSPYTGELFF
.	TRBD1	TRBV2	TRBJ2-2	TGTGCCAGCAGCAGGGACAGGCTGAACACCGGGGAGCTGTTTTTT	CASSRDRLNTGELFF
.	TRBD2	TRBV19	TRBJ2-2	TGTGCCAGTAGTCGGCAAACATACCTAGCGGGAGGGAGAACCGGGGAGCTGTTTTTT	CASSRQTYLAGGRTGELFF
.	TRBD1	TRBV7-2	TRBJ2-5	TGTGCCAGCAGCCGCGACCGGGACAGTCAGATCGGGGAGACCCAGTACTTC	CASSRDRDSQIGETQYF
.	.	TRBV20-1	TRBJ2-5	TGCAGTGCTAGTGGCAAGGACCCCAGGGAGACCCAGTACTTC	CSASGKDPRETQYF
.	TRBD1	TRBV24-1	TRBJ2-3	TGTGCCACCAGTGATGCCGGGACAGGGGGCACAGATACGCAGTATTTT	CATSDAGTGGTDTQYF
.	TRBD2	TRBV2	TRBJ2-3	TGTGCCAGCAGCCGGGGGGTGGATACGCAGTATTTT	CASSRGVDTQYF
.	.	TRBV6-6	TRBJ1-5	TGTGCCAGCAGTTACTCCCAGGGAGGGCATCAGCCCCAGCATTTT	CASSYSQGGHQPQHF
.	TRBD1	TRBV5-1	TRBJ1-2	TGCGCCAGCAGCTTGGGGGGGACAGGAAATGCTAACTATGGCTACACCTTC	CASSLGGTGNANYGYTF